This entry features one T cell receptor (beta chain) sequence. Its matching antigen is unknown. This sample stems from a study of T cell responses to AZD1222 COVID-19 vaccine. Trimming took off 0 bases at V and 8 bases at J, with 17 bases between the two ends. The CDR3 loop spans 16 amino acids. Germline CDR1 and CDR2: MNHEY and SVGAGI. Method: immunoSEQ multiplex PCR; TCRdb's copy keeps in-frame clones and lacks some. The repertoire holds fewer than 150,000 clones, with about nine tenths as singletons. Study-wide results and limits: Elevations in Spike-specific TCR breadth and depth followed administration of two AZD1222 doses. Baseline antibody screening turned up just six seropositive AZD1222 recipients.

The V call is TRBV6-5, the J call TRBJ2-1; the D gene is possibly TRBD2 (5 bases). The sample here was peripheral blood, taken on day 0 of AZD1222 vaccination. The receptor's source is an adult in good health. Here the CDR3 reads CASSYSGSSGIYEQFF. The CDR3 DNA reads TGTGCCAGCAGTTACTCGGGATCATCGGGGATCTATGAGCAGTTCTTC.